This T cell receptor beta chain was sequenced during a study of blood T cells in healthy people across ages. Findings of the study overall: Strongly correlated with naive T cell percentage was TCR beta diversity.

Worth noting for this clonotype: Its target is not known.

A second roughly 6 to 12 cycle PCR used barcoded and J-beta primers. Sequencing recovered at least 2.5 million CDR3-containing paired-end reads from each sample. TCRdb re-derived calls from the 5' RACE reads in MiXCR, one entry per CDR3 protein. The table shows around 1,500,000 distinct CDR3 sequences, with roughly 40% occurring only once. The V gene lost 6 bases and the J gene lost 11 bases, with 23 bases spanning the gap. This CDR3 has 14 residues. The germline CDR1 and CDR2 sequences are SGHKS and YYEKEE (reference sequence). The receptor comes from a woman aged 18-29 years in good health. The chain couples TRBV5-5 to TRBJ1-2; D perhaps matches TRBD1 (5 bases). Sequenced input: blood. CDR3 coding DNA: TGTGCCAGCACCCTATCGCCGAAAGACAGTCGTTACACCTTC. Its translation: CASTLSPKDSRYTF.